This entry concerns a single TCR beta chain. Its cognate antigen is unknown. This entry belongs to a study of T cells expressing NK-cell markers. TCR beta libraries carry UMIs added by 5'RACE template switching. TCRdb re-called the 5' RACE reads and gives one entry per CDR3 protein, without DNA. This repertoire includes 300,000 to 500,000 distinct CDR3 sequences. Study-wide results and limits: Whether expanded NKG2C+ T cell clones were HCMV-specific remained unclear. Dominant NKG2C+ clonotype frequencies of 1.0-7.0% of CD8+ T cells were measured in several donors. The study found these clonotypes also leading the CD3+CD56-NKG2C+ fraction in several donors.

The CDR3 has 13 amino acids. This sequence joins TRBV12-3 or TRBV12-4 and TRBJ1-1. The sample comprised blood T cells: a sorted CD56 or NKG2C T cell subset, CD4+ or CD8+ T cells, or bulk PBMC T cells (not recorded which). This TCR derives from a woman in her forties or fifties in good health. CDR3 protein: CASKDVLNTEAFF.